The next 14 T cell receptor beta chains were all read from a single sample in a study of PD-L1 blockade in urothelial cancer. Time point specified: pretreatment peripheral blood. The repertoire was sequenced with immunoSEQ multiplex PCR; TCRdb's copy has only in-frame clones and lacks some. The sample holds around 86,000 clones, just under 85% seen once. Sequences were derived from PBMCs, sampled around atezolizumab (anti-PD-L1) treatment. The source of these receptors is a man aged 40-49 years with urothelial cancer.

CDR3 bases: TGTGCCAGCAGTTTAGTTGGGGGAGGGTCCTACGAGCAGTACTTC. Translation: CASSLVGGGSYEQYF. V and J are TRBV28 and TRBJ2-7, with TRBD2 identical over 7 bases. This CDR3 comprises 15 residues. The V gene's germline CDR1 is MDHEN and CDR2 SYDVKM. Trimming removed 2 bases from V and 1 base from J; junction bases left unmatched: 5.

This clone was seen once. The chain combines TRBV2 with TRBJ2-7, with 7 bases fitting TRBD2. Germline CDR1 and CDR2: SNHLY and FYNNEI. The ends lost 6 bases at V and 3 bases at J; junction bases unmatched: 2. The CDR3 totals 12 residues. In DNA form, the CDR3 reads TGTGCCAGCAGACTAGCGAGCTACGAGCAGTACTTC. This translates into CASRLASYEQYF.

J is TRBJ2-5 and V is TRBV6-1; D remains ambiguous. V lost 0 bases, J lost 7 bases, and 9 bases lay in between. The CDR3 has 13 amino acids. Germline V gene lookup returns CDR1 MNHNS and CDR2 SASEGT. The DNA for the CDR3 is TGTGCCAGCAGTGAAGCGCCTCACGGGACCCAGTACTTC. It codes for CASSEAPHGTQYF.

This clone was counted only a few times. The rearrangement uses TRBV6-1 and TRBJ1-5; no clear D. V lost 2 bases and J 0 bases, leaving 5 bases between the germline ends. Looked up from germline, CDR1 is MNHNS and CDR2 is SASEGT. The CDR3 loop spans 14 amino acids. DNA for the CDR3: TGTGCCAGCAGTGAACATCCTAGCAATCAGCCCCAGCATTTT. Its translation: CASSEHPSNQPQHF.

The V call is TRBV7-8, the J call TRBJ1-2; the match to TRBD1 covers 8 bases. The trim removed 1 base at V and 7 bases at J, leaving 14 bases unmatched. Germline loops: CDR1 SGHVS, CDR2 FQNEAQ. CDR3 length: 17 amino acids. The CDR3 here is CASSLGRRQGFSSGYTF. The CDR3 DNA reads as TGTGCCAGCAGCTTAGGCCGACGACAGGGGTTTAGTAGTGGCTACACCTTC.

The V and J genes are TRBV6-5 and TRBJ2-7, with D unclear. The ends were cut back, 0 bases at V and 4 bases at J, with 13 bases in the middle. The CDR3 sequence is 15 residues long. Germline CDR1 and CDR2: MNHEY and SVGAGI. The chain's CDR3 is CASSYSMPRMYEQYF. In nucleotides, the CDR3 is TGTGCCAGCAGTTACTCGATGCCTAGGATGTACGAGCAGTACTTC.

The rearrangement joins TRBV19 to TRBJ2-1; 10 bases fit TRBD1. With V trimmed by 7 bases and J by 6 bases, 6 bases remained unmatched. Germline V gives CDR1 LNHDA, CDR2 SQIVND (reference sequence). The CDR3 is made up of 14 amino acids. CDR3 sequence reads: CASTPGQGFNEQFF. As DNA, the CDR3 is TGTGCCAGTACCCCGGGACAGGGGTTCAATGAGCAGTTCTTC.

The J gene is TRBJ1-1, the V gene TRBV5-5; 10 nucleotides agree with TRBD1. The CDR3 runs to 15 residues. J was trimmed by 3 bases and V by 5 bases; bases with no gene match: 7. Germline CDR1 reads SGHKS; CDR2 reads YYEKEE (reference sequence). The CDR3: CASRGSGQGDTEAFF. The CDR3, as DNA: TGTGCCAGCAGGGGGAGTGGACAGGGGGACACTGAAGCTTTCTTT.

V and J are TRBV4-1 and TRBJ1-3, with 11 bases matching TRBD1. Losses at the gene ends were 1 base for V and 4 bases for J; bases not matched to a gene: 9. Germline V gene lookup returns CDR1 MGHRA and CDR2 YSYEKL. This CDR3 is 18 amino acids long. This CDR3 reads CASSQGLRTGGFGNTIYF. CDR3 coding DNA: TGCGCCAGCAGCCAAGGACTCAGGACAGGGGGCTTCGGAAACACCATATATTTT.

J is TRBJ2-1 and V is TRBV6-4, with D possibly being TRBD2 (6 bases). Trimming removed 4 bases at V and 6 bases at J, with 22 bases between. Germline CDR1 and CDR2: MRHNA and SNTAGT. The CDR3 contains 17 residues. Here the CDR3 reads CASSAEISGRRGNEQFF. CDR3 sequence (DNA): TGTGCCAGCAGTGCCGAAATCTCAGGGCGGCGGGGCAATGAGCAGTTCTTC.

The V and J genes are TRBV6-5 and TRBJ1-1, with D hard to call. CDR1 is MNHEY and CDR2 is SVGAGI in the germline V gene. V lost 6 bases to trimming and J lost 6 bases, with 8 bases between them. The CDR3 covers 11 residues. DNA for the CDR3: TGTGCCAGCAGCTCGGACTCTGAAGCTTTCTTT. It translates to CASSSDSEAFF.

The chain joins TRBV5-4 to TRBJ1-4; no definite D call. With 4 bases removed from V and 7 bases from J, the gap between germline ends came to 20 bases. Looked up from germline, CDR1 is SGHNT and CDR2 is YYREEE (reference sequence). The CDR3 runs 16 residues. CDR3 loop: CASSRTGRTGSEKLFF. The CDR3 DNA is TGTGCCAGCAGCCGTACGGGTCGCACTGGGAGTGAAAAACTGTTTTTT.

The chain employs TRBV5-1 and TRBJ2-1; 10 bases are a match to TRBD2. Germline CDR1 SGHRS, CDR2 YFSETQ. The CDR3 is made up of 18 amino acids. V gave up 1 base and J gave up 1 base; unmatched junction bases: 8. CDR3 coding DNA: TGCGCCAGCAGCTTGAGCCTAGCGGGAGCAGGATCCTACAATGAGCAGTTCTTC. Amino acids: CASSLSLAGAGSYNEQFF.

This chain uses TRBV5-4 with TRBJ2-2; TRBD2 aligns across 10 bases. CDR3 length: 16 residues. Germline CDR1 reads SGHNT; CDR2 reads YYREEE (reference sequence). With 0 bases clipped from V and 6 bases from J, the junction kept 5 bases outside the gene matches. CDR3 bases: TGTGCCAGCAGCTTGGCCGGGACTAGCGTAGCCGGGGAGCTGTTTTTT. It yields the protein CASSLAGTSVAGELFF.